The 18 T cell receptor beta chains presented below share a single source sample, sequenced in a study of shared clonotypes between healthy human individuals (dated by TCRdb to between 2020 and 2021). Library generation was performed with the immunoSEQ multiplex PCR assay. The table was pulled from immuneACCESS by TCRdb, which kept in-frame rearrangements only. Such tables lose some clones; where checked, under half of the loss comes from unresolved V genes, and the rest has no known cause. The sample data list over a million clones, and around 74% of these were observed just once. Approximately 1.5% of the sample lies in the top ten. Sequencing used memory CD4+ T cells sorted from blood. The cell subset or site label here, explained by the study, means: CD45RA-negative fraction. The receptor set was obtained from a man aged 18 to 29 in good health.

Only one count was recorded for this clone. CDR3 sequence: CASSFYEGTGGYEQYF. The CDR3 DNA follows: TGTGCCAGCAGCTTTTACGAAGGGACAGGGGGTTACGAGCAGTACTTC. The chain uses TRBV11-2 and TRBJ2-7; 11 bases align to TRBD1. Germline V gene data show CDR1 as SGHAT and CDR2 as FQNNGV. The trim removed 3 bases at V and 4 bases at J, leaving 8 bases unmatched. CDR3 length: 16 amino acids.

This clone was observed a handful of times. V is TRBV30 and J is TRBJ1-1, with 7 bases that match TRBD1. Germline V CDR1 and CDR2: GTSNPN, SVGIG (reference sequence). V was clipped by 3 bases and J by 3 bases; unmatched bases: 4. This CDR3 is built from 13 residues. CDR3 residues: CAWSRDSDTEAFF. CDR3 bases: TGTGCCTGGAGCCGGGACAGCGACACTGAAGCTTTCTTT.

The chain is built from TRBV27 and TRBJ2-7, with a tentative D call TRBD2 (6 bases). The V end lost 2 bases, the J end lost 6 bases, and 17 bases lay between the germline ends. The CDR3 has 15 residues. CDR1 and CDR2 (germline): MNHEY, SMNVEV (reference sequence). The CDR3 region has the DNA TGTGCCAGCAGTTTAAACGGCGGGGTCAACGGCGAGCAGTACTTC. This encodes CASSLNGGVNGEQYF.

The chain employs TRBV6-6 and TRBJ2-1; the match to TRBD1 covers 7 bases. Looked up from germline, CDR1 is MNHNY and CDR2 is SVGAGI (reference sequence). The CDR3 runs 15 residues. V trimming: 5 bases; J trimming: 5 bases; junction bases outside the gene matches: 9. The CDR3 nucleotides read TGTGCCAGCAGTCGCGATCTACAGGGGAACAATGAGCAGTTCTTC. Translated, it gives CASSRDLQGNNEQFF.

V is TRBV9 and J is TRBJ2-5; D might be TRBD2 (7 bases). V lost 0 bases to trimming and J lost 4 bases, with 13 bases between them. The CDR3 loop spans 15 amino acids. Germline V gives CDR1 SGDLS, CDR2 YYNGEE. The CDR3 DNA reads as TGTGCCAGCAGCGTAGGCCCAGGGGAGGGAGAGACCCAGTACTTC. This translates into CASSVGPGEGETQYF. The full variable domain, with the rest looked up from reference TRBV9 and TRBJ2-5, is DSGVTQTPKHLITATGQRVTLRCSPRSGDLSVYWYQQSLDQGLQFLIQYYNGEERAKGNILERFSAQQFPDLHSELNLSSLELGDSALYFCASSVGPGEGETQYFGPGTRLLVL.

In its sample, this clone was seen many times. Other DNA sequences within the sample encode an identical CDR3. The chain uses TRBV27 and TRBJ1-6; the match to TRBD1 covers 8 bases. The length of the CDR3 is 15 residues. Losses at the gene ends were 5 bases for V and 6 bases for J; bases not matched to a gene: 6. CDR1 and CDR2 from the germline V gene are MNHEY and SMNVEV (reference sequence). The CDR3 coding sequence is TGTGCCAGCAGTCCTACAGACAGGGGTAATTCACCCCTCCACTTT. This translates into CASSPTDRGNSPLHF.

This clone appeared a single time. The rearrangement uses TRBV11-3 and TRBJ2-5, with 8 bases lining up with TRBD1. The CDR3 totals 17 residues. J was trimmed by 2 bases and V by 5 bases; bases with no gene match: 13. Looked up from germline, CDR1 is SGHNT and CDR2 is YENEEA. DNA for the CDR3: TGTGCCAGCAGCGATAGCTATCAGGGGGCCCGGCAAGAGACCCAGTACTTC. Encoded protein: CASSDSYQGARQETQYF.

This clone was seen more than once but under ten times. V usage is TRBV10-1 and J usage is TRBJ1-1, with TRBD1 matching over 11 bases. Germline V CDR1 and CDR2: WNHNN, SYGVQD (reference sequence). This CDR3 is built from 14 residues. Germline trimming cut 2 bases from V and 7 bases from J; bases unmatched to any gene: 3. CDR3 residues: CASSEQGQGVEAFF. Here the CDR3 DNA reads TGCGCCAGCAGTGAGCAGGGACAGGGGGTTGAAGCTTTCTTT.

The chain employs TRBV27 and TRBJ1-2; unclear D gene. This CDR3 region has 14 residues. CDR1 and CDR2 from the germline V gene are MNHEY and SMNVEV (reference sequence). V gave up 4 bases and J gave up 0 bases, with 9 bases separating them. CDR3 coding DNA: TGTGCCAGCAGTTCCCCCCCGTCTAACTATGGCTACACCTTC. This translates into CASSSPPSNYGYTF.

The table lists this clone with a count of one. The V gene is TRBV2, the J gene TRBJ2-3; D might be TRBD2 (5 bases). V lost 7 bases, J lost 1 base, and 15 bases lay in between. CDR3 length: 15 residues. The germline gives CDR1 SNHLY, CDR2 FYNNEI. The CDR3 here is CASIRAAPGTDTQYF. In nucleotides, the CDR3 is TGTGCCAGCATCCGAGCGGCCCCTGGCACAGATACGCAGTATTTT.

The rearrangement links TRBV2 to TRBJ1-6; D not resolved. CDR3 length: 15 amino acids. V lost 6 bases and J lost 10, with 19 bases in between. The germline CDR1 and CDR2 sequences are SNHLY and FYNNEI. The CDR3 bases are TGTGCCAGCAGCGCCTCGGGCGCCGTGGGGTCACCCCTCCACTTT. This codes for CASSASGAVGSPLHF.

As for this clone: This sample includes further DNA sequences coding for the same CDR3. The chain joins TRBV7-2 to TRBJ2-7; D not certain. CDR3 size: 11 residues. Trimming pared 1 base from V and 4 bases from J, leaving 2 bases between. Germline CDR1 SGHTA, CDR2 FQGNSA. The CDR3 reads CASSLEYEQYF. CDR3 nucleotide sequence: TGTGCCAGCAGCTTAGAGTACGAGCAGTACTTC.

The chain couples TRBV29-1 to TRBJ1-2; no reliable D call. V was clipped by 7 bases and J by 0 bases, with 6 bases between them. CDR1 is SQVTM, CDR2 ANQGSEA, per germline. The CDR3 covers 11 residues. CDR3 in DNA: TGCAGCGGCACAGCTAACTATGGCTACACCTTC. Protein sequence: CSGTANYGYTF.

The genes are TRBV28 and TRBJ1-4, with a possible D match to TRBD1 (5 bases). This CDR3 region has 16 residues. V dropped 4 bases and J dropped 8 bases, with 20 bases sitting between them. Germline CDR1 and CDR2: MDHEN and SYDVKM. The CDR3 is CASSSEGTGEGEKLFF. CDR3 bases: TGTGCCAGCAGTTCAGAGGGGACGGGAGAGGGCGAAAAACTGTTTTTT.

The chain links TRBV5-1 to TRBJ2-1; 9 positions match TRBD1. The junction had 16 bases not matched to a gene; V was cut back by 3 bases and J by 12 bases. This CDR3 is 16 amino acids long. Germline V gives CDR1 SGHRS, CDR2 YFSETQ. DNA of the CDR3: TGCGCCAGCAGCTCACAACCGGGACAGGGTGGAGATCGGCAGTTCTTC. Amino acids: CASSSQPGQGGDRQFF.

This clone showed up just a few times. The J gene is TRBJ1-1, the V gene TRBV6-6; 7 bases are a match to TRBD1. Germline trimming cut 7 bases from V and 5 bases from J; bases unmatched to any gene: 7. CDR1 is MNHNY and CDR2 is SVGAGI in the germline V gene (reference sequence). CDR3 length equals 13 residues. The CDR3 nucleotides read TGTGCCAGCATCCAGGGGGTCCGGACTGAAGCTTTCTTT. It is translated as CASIQGVRTEAFF.

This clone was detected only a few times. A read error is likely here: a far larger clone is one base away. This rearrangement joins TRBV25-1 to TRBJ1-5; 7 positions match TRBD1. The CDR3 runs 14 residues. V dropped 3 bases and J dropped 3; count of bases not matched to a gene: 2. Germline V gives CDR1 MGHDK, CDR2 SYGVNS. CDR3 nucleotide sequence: TGTGCCAGCAGTGAGACAGGGTTCAATCAGCCCCAGCATTTT. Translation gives CASSETGFNQPQHF.

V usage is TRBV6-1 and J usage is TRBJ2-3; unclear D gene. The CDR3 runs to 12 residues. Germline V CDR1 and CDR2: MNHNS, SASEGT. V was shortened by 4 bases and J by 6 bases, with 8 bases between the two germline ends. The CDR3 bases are TGTGCCAGCAGTGGGGGTTCCGATACGCAGTATTTT. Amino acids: CASSGGSDTQYF.